The rows below give T cell receptor beta chains drawn from one sample of a study of shared clonotypes between healthy human individuals. The table came from immunoSEQ multiplex PCR; TCRdb's copy has only in-frame clones and leaves some out. The repertoire holds over 2 million clones, with roughly 92% as singletons. Input material: naive CD4+ T cells from PBMCs. These receptors originate from a man aged 18 to 30 in good health. Some clones in this sample may be carry-over from other donors' samples. Each CDR3 is given without its conserved first and last residue.

v_gene: TRBV28; CDR3aa: ASSAGATYGYT
v_gene: TRBV27; CDR3aa: ASSNRDRGVNTEAF
v_gene: TRBV2; CDR3aa: ASSAGQGWAYEQY
v_gene: TRBV10-1; CDR3aa: ASSESTGAYEQY
v_gene: TRBV7-9; CDR3aa: ASSLGGPTQETQY
v_gene: TRBV28; CDR3aa: ASSGPGLLTYNEQF
v_gene: TRBV5-1; CDR3aa: ASSRSSGEQY
v_gene: TRBV5-1; CDR3aa: ASSLAAGEETQY
v_gene: TRBV11-1; CDR3aa: ASSPLPLAAKGNEQF
v_gene: TRBV4-1; CDR3aa: ASSPREGSSGNTIY
v_gene: TRBV6-1; CDR3aa: ASSDDLGTQY
v_gene: TRBV5-4; CDR3aa: ASSSRQGRDEQF
v_gene: TRBV7-9; CDR3aa: ASSIGTFTDTQY
v_gene: TRBV7-9; CDR3aa: ASSLGRQNNYNEQF
v_gene: TRBV5-1; CDR3aa: ASSLGQGDTGELF
v_gene: TRBV12-5; CDR3aa: ASVGTGVPYEQY
v_gene: TRBV5-6; CDR3aa: ASSVGGIYGYT
v_gene: TRBV6-1; CDR3aa: ASSGTGAGNTIY
v_gene: TRBV5-1; CDR3aa: ASSLRALTGTSYEQY
v_gene: TRBV28; CDR3aa: ATVNSGGANTGELF
v_gene: TRBV5-6; CDR3aa: ASSRADLATDTQY
v_gene: TRBV6-5; CDR3aa: ASRALDSPYEQY
v_gene: TRBV25-1; CDR3aa: ASSAGGVDYNEQF
v_gene: TRBV9; CDR3aa: ASSVQGIGEQY
v_gene: TRBV25-1; CDR3aa: ASSPPAGQPQH
v_gene: TRBV2; CDR3aa: ASTMSGTGETGELF
v_gene: TRBV6-5; CDR3aa: ASSYHVGDTEAF
v_gene: TRBV11-3; CDR3aa: ASSSGNTIY
v_gene: TRBV30; CDR3aa: AWSVSGHGGQF
v_gene: TRBV28; CDR3aa: ASSPIRLALETQY
v_gene: TRBV5-4; CDR3aa: ASSPGAGALGDTQY
v_gene: TRBV6-5; CDR3aa: ASSRQSTDTQY
v_gene: TRBV5-1; CDR3aa: ASSLDEGSYEQY
v_gene: TRBV11-2; CDR3aa: ASSFSTGAGANVLT
v_gene: TRBV7-8; CDR3aa: ASSRGLVESEQF
v_gene: TRBV27; CDR3aa: ASSPETEIWNPTFYEQY
v_gene: TRBV29-1; CDR3aa: SPYREENTEAF
v_gene: TRBV5-6; CDR3aa: ASSLRGAGGQPQH
v_gene: TRBV4-1; CDR3aa: ASSPGRGTSTDTQY
v_gene: TRBV19; CDR3aa: ASRKNQGGTEAF
v_gene: TRBV2; CDR3aa: ASSPLRQRSETQY
v_gene: TRBV28; CDR3aa: ASSLPGGVNEQF